What follows are 22 T cell receptor beta chains derived from one specimen sequenced in a study of vaccination and CD4 T cells after COVID-19. Stated time point: late sampling 161 to 241 days after vaccination in three convalescent patients. Via MiXCR, TCRdb re-called the PCR reads, giving one row per CDR3 protein. Here the sample spans tens of thousands of distinct CDR3 sequences, about 47% being singletons. The material sequenced was CD4+ T cells from blood, taken about 7 months after SARS-CoV-2 vaccination. These receptors were collected from a human donor who had recovered from COVID-19.

This rearrangement joins TRBV11-1 to TRBJ1-1, with D tentatively TRBD1 (6 bases). V was clipped by 4 bases and J by 1 base, with 10 bases between them. Germline values: CDR1 SGHAT, CDR2 FQDESV (reference sequence). This CDR3 region has 14 residues. The DNA of the CDR3 is TGTGCCAGCAGCTGGGGGGGGCAGAACACTGAAGCTTTCTTT. Translated, it gives CASSWGGQNTEAFF.

This chain joins TRBV6-1 and TRBJ2-7, with D perhaps assigned TRBD1 or TRBD2 (5 bases each). The CDR3 covers 13 residues. Germline V lookup: CDR1 MNHNS, CDR2 SASEGT. Trimming removed 4 bases from V and 0 bases from J, with 7 bases in between. CDR3 nucleotide sequence: TGTGCCAGCAGTGGGGGGAACTCCTACGAGCAGTACTTC. Residues: CASSGGNSYEQYF.

The V gene is TRBV30, the J gene TRBJ1-6, with 8 bases lining up with TRBD1. The germline V gene encodes CDR1 GTSNPN and CDR2 SVGIG (reference sequence). J lost 9 bases, V lost 2 bases, and 6 bases had no gene match. The CDR3 totals 14 residues. The CDR3 here is CAWSPGQGSSPLHF. CDR3 DNA: TGTGCCTGGAGTCCTGGACAGGGCAGTTCACCCCTCCACTTT. The variable domain in full, completed from reference TRBV30 and TRBJ1-6, reads SQTIHQWPATLVQPVGSPLSLECTVEGTSNPNLYWYRQAAGRGLQLLFYSVGIGQISSEVPQNLSASRPQDRQFILSSKKLLLSDSGFYLCAWSPGQGSSPLHFGNGTRLTVT.

This chain uses TRBV2 with TRBJ2-5, with D maybe TRBD2 (6 bases). The CDR3 has 13 amino acids. CDR1 is SNHLY, CDR2 FYNNEI, per germline. V was clipped by 1 base and J by 7 bases, with 10 bases between them. CDR3 DNA: TGTGCCAGCAGTGAAGTTCCGGGAGCGACCCAGTACTTC. Protein sequence: CASSEVPGATQYF.

The rearrangement links TRBV6-1 to TRBJ2-7, with no clear D. V was shortened by 1 base and J by 4 bases, with 8 bases between the two germline ends. The CDR3 loop spans 13 amino acids. Germline CDR1 is MNHNS and CDR2 is SASEGT. The CDR3 reads CASSEVRAYEQYF. CDR3 DNA sequence: TGTGCCAGCAGTGAAGTTAGAGCATACGAGCAGTACTTC.

This rearrangement joins TRBV19 to TRBJ2-3; a possible D gene is TRBD1 (6 bases). The germline V and J ends were trimmed by 5 bases and 8 bases, with 17 bases remaining between them. Germline CDR1 LNHDA, CDR2 SQIVND (reference sequence). This CDR3 comprises 14 residues. CDR3 loop: CASSLPEGVGTQYF. The DNA for the CDR3 is TGTGCCAGTAGTCTCCCCGAGGGGGTAGGTACGCAGTATTTT. Combining the CDR3 with reference TRBV19 and TRBJ2-3 gives the whole variable domain DGGITQSPKYLFRKEGQNVTLSCEQNLNHDAMYWYRQDPGQGLRLIYYSQIVNDFQKGDIAEGYSVSREKKESFPLTVTSAQKNPTAFYLCASSLPEGVGTQYFGPGTRLTVL.

The chain recombines TRBV4-2 with TRBJ2-7; D is uncertain. This CDR3 comprises 15 residues. The germline CDR1 and CDR2 sequences are LGHNA and YNFKEQ. V was trimmed by 0 bases and J by 2 bases, leaving 11 bases between them. The CDR3 reads CASSQDVGPAYEQYF. CDR3 bases: TGTGCCAGCAGCCAAGACGTCGGTCCAGCCTACGAGCAGTACTTC.

This chain joins TRBV2 and TRBJ2-7, with D tentatively TRBD1 or TRBD2 (5 bases each). The CDR3 runs 16 residues. Deletions cut 8 bases from V and 2 bases from J, with 22 bases between. From germline, CDR1 is SNHLY and CDR2 FYNNEI. The CDR3 spells CASSPLSGTRPYEQYF. The CDR3 DNA reads as TGTGCCAGCTCCCCTTTGTCCGGGACCCGACCCTACGAGCAGTACTTC. Using reference TRBV2 and TRBJ2-7 for the parts outside the CDR3, the full variable domain is EPEVTQTPSHQVTQMGQEVILRCVPISNHLYFYWYRQILGQKVEFLVSFYNNEISEKSEIFDDQFSVERPDGSNFTLKIRSTKLEDSAMYFCASSPLSGTRPYEQYFGPGTRLTVT.

The sample holds a few counts of this clonotype. The rearrangement links TRBV6-2 or TRBV6-3 to TRBJ2-3; 7 bases fit TRBD2. This CDR3 spans 13 amino acids. The V gene's germline CDR1 is MNHEY and CDR2 SVGEGT. After removal of 6 bases from V and 4 bases from J, the junction contained 4 bases not matched to a gene. CDR3 protein: CASRGGEADTQYF. CDR3 DNA: TGTGCCAGCAGGGGAGGGGAGGCAGATACGCAGTATTTT.

This clonotype has just a few counts. The chain recombines TRBV28 with TRBJ1-2; the D is unclear. CDR1 and CDR2 from the germline V gene are MDHEN and SYDVKM. Deletions cut 2 bases from V and 5 bases from J, with 21 bases between. CDR3 size: 17 residues. In DNA form, the CDR3 reads TGTGCCAGCAGTTTAGAGGGTCCCAGAGTTGCTACTTATGGCTACACCTTC. Residues: CASSLEGPRVATYGYTF.

This clonotype has more than one count but fewer than ten. This chain joins TRBV27 and TRBJ2-7; 8 nucleotides match TRBD2. The V gene end was trimmed by 6 bases and the J gene end by 3 bases; junction bases not matched to a gene: 4. This CDR3 comprises 13 residues. CDR1 is MNHEY, CDR2 SMNVEV, per germline (reference sequence). The CDR3 sequence is CASSTGTSYEQYF. In DNA, the CDR3 is TGTGCCAGCAGCACCGGGACTAGCTACGAGCAGTACTTC.

This clonotype was counted a few times. The rearrangement joins TRBV7-9 to TRBJ2-7; D remains ambiguous. With 5 bases removed from V and 5 bases from J, the gap between germline ends came to 10 bases. The CDR3 consists of 12 residues. Germline values: CDR1 SEHNR, CDR2 FQNEAQ (reference sequence). This CDR3 reads CASSARNNEQYF. The DNA of the CDR3 is TGTGCCAGCAGCGCTCGTAATAACGAGCAGTACTTC.

The rearrangement uses TRBV6-1 and TRBJ1-1; weak D call: TRBD1 (5 bases). With 7 bases removed from V and 6 bases from J, the gap between germline ends came to 18 bases. The CDR3 length is 14 residues. The germline CDR1 and CDR2 sequences are MNHNS and SASEGT. The CDR3 here is CASTRLGGIAEAFF. The CDR3, as DNA: TGTGCCAGCACCCGACTCGGGGGGATCGCTGAAGCTTTCTTT.

This clonotype was observed a handful of times. The chain combines TRBV7-9 with TRBJ2-3, with 11 bases fitting TRBD2. The CDR3 has 15 residues. V shed 1 base and J 7 bases; nucleotides not matched to a gene: 4. Germline V CDR1 and CDR2: SEHNR, FQNEAQ (reference sequence). The DNA for the CDR3 is TGTGCCAGCAGCTTAGTCAGACTAGCGGGATATACGCAGTATTTT. This translates into CASSLVRLAGYTQYF.

The chain links TRBV2 to TRBJ1-1; no clear D. The germline CDR1 and CDR2 sequences are SNHLY and FYNNEI. This CDR3 contains 13 residues. V was pared by 7 bases and J by 0 bases, with 9 bases between. CDR3 loop: CASNWEMNTEAFF. Here the CDR3 DNA reads TGTGCCAGCAATTGGGAGATGAACACTGAAGCTTTCTTT.

The chain links TRBV11-3 to TRBJ2-7, with 16 nucleotides matching TRBD2. This CDR3 comprises 15 residues. With 4 bases clipped from V and 7 bases from J, the junction kept 4 bases outside the gene matches. In germline, CDR1 is SGHNT, CDR2 YENEEA. The CDR3 DNA reads as TGTGCCAGCAGCTCCGGGACTAGCGGGAGGGGTGAGCAGTACTTC. Its translation is CASSSGTSGRGEQYF.

The CDR3 here is CATNRDLQETQYF. The CDR3, as DNA: TGTGCCACTAACAGGGACCTCCAAGAGACCCAGTACTTC. The genes are TRBV10-3 and TRBJ2-5; D is possibly TRBD1 (6 bases). This CDR3 is 13 amino acids long. Trimming left V 10 bases short and J 1 base short, with 13 bases between. Germline values: CDR1 ENHRY, CDR2 SYGVKD.

Only a few counts were recorded for this clonotype. The rearrangement links TRBV25-1 to TRBJ2-5, with 7 bases identical to TRBD2. Germline values: CDR1 MGHDK, CDR2 SYGVNS. The CDR3 spans 14 residues. V lost 6 bases and J lost 0; bases outside the gene matches: 4. CDR3 in amino acids: CASSGTNYQETQYF. For the CDR3, the DNA is TGTGCCAGCAGCGGGACTAACTACCAAGAGACCCAGTACTTC.

The V call is TRBV5-4, the J call TRBJ2-1, with 8 bases matching TRBD1. Trimming at V came to 5 bases and at J to 0 bases, leaving 16 bases not matched to a gene. CDR3 length: 19 amino acids. The germline gives CDR1 SGHNT, CDR2 YYREEE (reference sequence). This CDR3 reads CASRRQGASIPSSYNEQFF. The DNA of the CDR3 is TGTGCCAGCAGACGGCAGGGGGCAAGTATCCCGAGCTCCTACAATGAGCAGTTCTTC.

The chain recombines TRBV7-2 with TRBJ2-1; unclear D gene. Per the germline V gene, CDR1 is SGHTA and CDR2 is FQGNSA. The CDR3 is made up of 15 amino acids. The ends were cut back, 2 bases at V and 6 bases at J, with 14 bases in the middle. Written as DNA, the CDR3 is TGTGCCAGCAGCTTAAACCCATTCCCGAGCAATGAGCAGTTCTTC. Its translation: CASSLNPFPSNEQFF.

The gene calls are TRBV7-8 and TRBJ1-5; no definite D call. CDR3 length: 15 amino acids. Germline-derived CDR1 and CDR2 are SGHVS and FQNEAQ. V was trimmed by 4 bases and J by 1 base, leaving 11 bases between them. In DNA form, the CDR3 reads TGTGCCAGCAGCTCTCGGGATTCGAGCAATCAGCCCCAGCATTTT. Translating gives CASSSRDSSNQPQHF.

This chain connects TRBV10-3 to TRBJ1-5; D unresolved. Germline CDR1 is ENHRY and CDR2 is SYGVKD. The CDR3 loop spans 15 amino acids. V was cut by 4 bases and J by 4 bases, with 14 bases left in between. This CDR3 is CAISAADGGNQPQHF. The CDR3 region has the DNA TGTGCCATCAGTGCCGCTGACGGTGGAAATCAGCCCCAGCATTTT.